This T cell receptor beta chain was obtained from a study of blood T cell repertoires in COVID-19. Only in-frame clones appear in the TCRdb table, and some are missing; sequencing was by immunoSEQ multiplex PCR. The sample lists about 110,000 clones, 80% to 85% occurring once. The germline gives CDR1 SGHNT, CDR2 YYREEE (reference sequence). The length of the CDR3 is 18 residues. V shed 4 bases and J 3 bases; nucleotides not matched to a gene: 13. Specimen: peripheral blood. This receptor was identified in a man between 70 and 80 years old with acute or convalescent COVID-19. The V call is TRBV5-4, the J call TRBJ2-3, with 11 bases fitting TRBD2. DNA of the CDR3: TGTGCCAGCAGCCCGAAAAAAACTAGCGGGGGTCGGACAGATACGCAGTATTTT. Amino acids: CASSPKKTSGGRTDTQYF.